These 6 T cell receptor beta chains were all obtained from the same sample, sequenced in a study of long-term antiretroviral therapy in people with HIV (dated by TCRdb to 2021 to 2024). The immunoSEQ hsTCRB v3.0 assay was used at survey level resolution to sequence the TRB variable region. The clones in this table, taken by TCRdb from immuneACCESS, are in-frame only. Not every clone is retained; where verified, under half of the shortfall comes from an unresolved V gene, and the cause of the rest is unknown. The sample includes about 39,000 clones, with less than 90% observed a single time. The ten largest account for roughly 4% of the sample. Specimen: unsorted PBMCs, collected 1.2 years after starting antiretroviral therapy. The origin of the receptors is a woman in her forties or fifties with HIV.

The chain couples TRBV6-5 to TRBJ2-3; the D call may be TRBD1 or TRBD2 (5 bases each). V was shortened by 8 bases and J by 7 bases, with 22 bases between the two germline ends. The germline V gene encodes CDR1 MNHEY and CDR2 SVGAGI. The CDR3 is 15 residues long. CDR3 nucleotides: TGTGCCAGCCGTCCCGGGACGGCAGCGCGGCATACGCAGTATTTT. This sequence encodes CASRPGTAARHTQYF.

The J gene is TRBJ1-5, the V gene TRBV6-5, with 9 bases that match TRBD1. V dropped 9 bases and J dropped 7; count of bases not matched to a gene: 13. Germline CDR1 and CDR2: MNHEY and SVGAGI. The CDR3 covers 15 residues. In DNA, the CDR3 is TGTGCCAGTCAACAGGGGGCGGGGTATAACCAGCCCCAGCATTTT. Encoded protein: CASQQGAGYNQPQHF.

This clone was seen once. This chain links TRBV6-5 with TRBJ1-6; D is unclear. Trimming stripped 0 bases from V and 7 bases from J, with 10 bases between. The CDR3 is 15 residues long. Germline V CDR1 and CDR2: MNHEY, SVGAGI. This CDR3 is CASSYSKRANSPLHF. The CDR3, as DNA: TGTGCCAGCAGTTACTCGAAAAGGGCAAATTCACCCCTCCACTTT.

This clone has a single count. The chain has TRBV19 and TRBJ1-3; no firm D call. This CDR3 is built from 14 residues. The ends were cut back, 8 bases at V and 2 bases at J, with 13 bases in the middle. Per the germline V gene, CDR1 is LNHDA and CDR2 is SQIVND (reference sequence). The CDR3 loop is CASFHPVTGNTIYF. CDR3 bases: TGTGCCAGTTTCCATCCGGTCACTGGAAACACCATATATTTT.

The chain carries TRBV6-8 and TRBJ2-1; D is possibly TRBD2 (6 bases). The CDR3 length is 13 residues. Between the trimmed V and J ends, which lost 10 bases and 8 bases, there was a span of 18 bases. Germline CDR1 and CDR2: MNHGY and SAAAGT. Here the CDR3 reads CATTGLPADEQFF. CDR3 nucleotides: TGTGCCACTACGGGACTCCCAGCGGATGAGCAGTTCTTC.

The CDR3 DNA reads TGTGCCAGCAGCTTGCCCAGGGCTGGCTACACCTTC. It is translated as CASSLPRAGYTF. The chain uses TRBV5-6 and TRBJ1-2, with a weak D call TRBD1 (5 bases). CDR1 and CDR2 from the germline V gene are SGHDT and YYEEEE. V gave up 1 base and J gave up 7 bases, with 8 bases separating them. This CDR3 is 12 amino acids long. Combining the CDR3 with reference TRBV5-6 and TRBJ1-2 gives the whole variable domain DAGVTQSPTHLIKTRGQQVTLRCSPKSGHDTVSWYQQALGQGPQFIFQYYEEEERQRGNFPDRFSGHQFPNYSSELNVNALLLGDSALYLCASSLPRAGYTFGSGTRLTVV.